The clone carrying this T cell receptor beta chain appeared a few times. The germline V gene has CDR1 SGHKS and CDR2 YYEKEE (reference sequence). This CDR3 comprises 14 residues. The V gene lost 4 bases and the J gene lost 1 base, with 11 bases spanning the gap. TCRdb itself ran the RT-PCR reads through MiXCR, one entry per CDR3 protein. The data hold around 700,000 distinct CDR3 sequences, with more than 13% observed a single time. The sample consisted of memory CD4+ T cells from blood. The clonotype was recovered from a female donor in good health, serving as a healthy control. J is TRBJ2-5 and V is TRBV5-5; D unresolved. The CDR3 reads CASSTGWGQETQYF. CDR3 DNA: TGTGCCAGCAGCACCGGATGGGGCCAAGAGACCCAGTACTTC.